This T cell receptor beta chain was obtained from a study of cytomegalovirus exposure and HLA in healthy donors. Study observations and caveats: On later analysis, the bulk of CMV-associated TCR beta chains appeared to be HLA-restricted. Earlier analysis yielded a pattern in which most TCR beta V segments were productive about 90% or about 30% of the time. A later analysis linked a missense variant in DCLRE1C to the trimming of TCR beta V and J genes.

PCR was performed using 60 Vbeta and 13 Jbeta primers. Profiling relied on immunoSEQ multiplex PCR, and the TCRdb table lists in-frame clones only, not all of them. This table has more than 90,000 clones, approximately 85% appearing once. A remark on this clone: Antigen unknown.

The CDR3 spans 16 residues. V was pared by 5 bases and J by 5 bases, with 19 bases between. Germline CDR1 MDHEN, CDR2 SYDVKM. The clonotype originates from a man aged 25 to 40 in good health and CMV-seronegative. Source material: PBMCs. The chain is built from TRBV28 and TRBJ2-1, with a weak D call TRBD2 (6 bases). CDR3 residues: CASSTMTLTRHNEQFF. CDR3 nucleotide sequence: TGTGCCAGCAGTACTATGACGCTGACTAGACACAATGAGCAGTTCTTC.